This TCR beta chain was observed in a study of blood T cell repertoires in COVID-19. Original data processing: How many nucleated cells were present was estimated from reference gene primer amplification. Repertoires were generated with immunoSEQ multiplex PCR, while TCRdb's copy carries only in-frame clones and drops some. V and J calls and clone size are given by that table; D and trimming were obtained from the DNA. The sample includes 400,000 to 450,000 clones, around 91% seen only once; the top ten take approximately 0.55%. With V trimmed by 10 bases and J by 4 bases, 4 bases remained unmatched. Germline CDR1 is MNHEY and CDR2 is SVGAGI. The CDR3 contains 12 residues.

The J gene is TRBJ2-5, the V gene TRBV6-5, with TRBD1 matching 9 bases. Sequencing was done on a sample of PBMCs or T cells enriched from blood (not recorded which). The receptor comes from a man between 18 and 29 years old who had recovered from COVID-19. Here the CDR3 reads CATQGARETQYF. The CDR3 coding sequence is TGTGCCACACAGGGGGCGCGAGAGACCCAGTACTTC.